This T cell receptor beta chain originates from a study of shared clonotypes between healthy human individuals. Comment on this clone: Its antigen is unidentified.

This CDR3 is 13 amino acids long. Germline CDR1 and CDR2: SQVTM and ANQGSEA. V dropped 1 base and J dropped 5; count of bases not matched to a gene: 2. TCRdb's table, derived via immunoSEQ multiplex PCR, lists solely in-frame clones and lacks some. The sample contains roughly 2.1 million clones, roughly 91% of which appear only once. Overall study findings and caveats: Around 5% of naive CD4 clonotypes were common to a few donors.

CD45RO-negative cells were positively selected for CCR7, leaving out terminally differentiated effector memory CD45RA+ cells. The TCR comes from a man aged 18 to 30 in good health. Some clones in this sample may be carry-over from other donors' samples. The sequenced sample was naive CD8+ T cells from PBMCs. The chain has TRBV29-1 and TRBJ1-2, with 9 bases lining up with TRBD1. For the CDR3, the DNA is TGCAGCGTTGAAGGACAGGGGGAATATGGCTACACCTTC. Translating it yields CSVEGQGEYGYTF. Full variable domain (remainder filled in from reference TRBV29-1 and TRBJ1-2): SAVISQKPSRDICQRGTSLTIQCQVDSQVTMMFWYRQQPGQSLTLIATANQGSEATYESGFVIDKFPISRPNLTFSTLTVSNMSPEDSSIYLCSVEGQGEYGYTFGSGTRLTVV.